What follows describes a single T cell receptor beta chain. This clonotype was counted many times. This clone's antigen is unknown. No per-base quality is available; no much larger clone lies one base away. There are 13 amino acids in the CDR3, from cysteine to phenylalanine inclusive. Only the CDR3 region is kept as DNA, spanning 39 bases read in frame from base 1. V gives up 4 bases and J gives up 6 bases, and the segment between their germline ends measures 10 bases. CDR1 and CDR2 are drawn from the germline V gene: ENHRY, SYGVKD. This specimen comes from a study of response to subunit inactivated influenza vaccine (dated by TCRdb to the late 2010s). Regarding the research as a whole: Deep quantitative profiling of the T cell receptor repertoire was used in the study to follow responses to a trivalent subunit inactivated influenza vaccine.

Broader findings and caveats from the paper: The authors suggested that each seasonal influenza vaccination may recruit only a limited number of new T cells.

Library generation was performed with RT-PCR. TCRdb shows the sequencer as Illumina HiSeq 2500. TCRdb applied fastp at Q25 and MiXCR to the public reads, then kept only in-frame beta chains. Identical CDR3 proteins give one entry, which carries the most common genes and DNA. For this sample the table gives more than 400,000 distinct CDR3 sequences, of which 6.5% to 8% were detected only once. The ten largest make up around 13% of the sample. The sample was PBMCs from blood, taken 23 to 25 months after vaccination. The receptor's source is a man between 50 and 70 years old who received an inactivated influenza vaccine. Donor details come from another sample of the same person, matched by shared clones. The receptor chain draws on TRBV10-3 and TRBJ2-1; the D gene is tentatively TRBD1 or TRBD2, each matching 5 bases. The nucleotide sequence reads as follows: TGTGCCATCAGTGTACCGGGGCCCAATGAGCAGTTCTTC. The encoded protein is CAISVPGPNEQFF.